This is a list of T cell receptor beta chains from one sample in a study of cytomegalovirus exposure and HLA in healthy donors. TCRdb's table, derived via immunoSEQ multiplex PCR, lists solely in-frame clones and lacks some. This table has 100,000 or so clones, about 88% appearing once. Sequencing used PBMCs. The receptors come from a man younger than 35 in good health and CMV-seronegative. The CDR3 runs from the conserved cysteine through the conserved F or W. The D gene is left open where the match is weak. Only part of the rows carry a size: once, few, many, or a class if the clone is expanded.

clone_size d_call j_call v_call cdr3_nt cdr3_aa
NA NA TRBJ2-7 TRBV5-6 TGTGCCAGCAGCTTACAGCGGGTTGACGAGCAGTACTTC CASSLQRVDEQYF
NA TRBD2 TRBJ2-1 TRBV29-1 TGCAGCGTTGCGAGAATTGGCGGGAGGGCCCCAGATGAGCAGTTCTTC CSVARIGGRAPDEQFF
NA TRBD2 TRBJ2-2 TRBV16 TGTGCCAGCAGTCCTAGCGGAGTAAACACCGGGGAGCTGTTTTTT CASSPSGVNTGELFF
NA NA TRBJ1-1 TRBV27 TGTGCCAGCAGTCCCTCTAGTAGGCGGGACACTGAAGCTTTCTTT CASSPSSRRDTEAFF
NA TRBD2 TRBJ2-1 TRBV5-1 TGCGCCAGCAGTTCCTACGGACTAGCGGGAGTTAACAATGAGCAGTTCTTC CASSSYGLAGVNNEQFF
NA NA TRBJ1-2 TRBV28 TGTGCCAGCGCCCAGGGCGACTATGGCTACACCTTC CASAQGDYGYTF
NA NA TRBJ2-4 TRBV7-9 TGTGCCAGCAGCTTAGCGGGGGGGCCTAGCGTTCAGTACTTC CASSLAGGPSVQYF
NA TRBD1 TRBJ2-5 TRBV9 TGTGCCAGCAGCCAGACGCAAGGGACAGGGCTTAGGGAGACCCAGTACTTC CASSQTQGTGLRETQYF
once NA TRBJ2-7 TRBV28 TGTGCCAGCAGTTCCCCCCGCGAGCAGTACTTC CASSSPREQYF
NA TRBD1 TRBJ1-6 TRBV28 TGTGCCAGCAGTCCACCACGAGGACAGGGGCCTAGAGCCCTCCACTTT CASSPPRGQGPRALHF
NA NA TRBJ2-1 TRBV27 TGTGCCAGCAGTTTGGGAGGAGTCAGCGAGCAGTTCTTC CASSLGGVSEQFF
NA NA TRBJ2-3 TRBV2 TGTGCCAGCATGACAACCCATAGACAGTATTTT CASMTTHRQYF
NA NA TRBJ2-1 TRBV4-1 TGCGCCAGCAGCCATGGGCGTCCTGAGCAGTTCTTC CASSHGRPEQFF
NA NA TRBJ2-1 TRBV6-5 TGTGCCAGCAGTTACTCGAGTCGGTCGTCGAATGAGCAGTTCTTC CASSYSSRSSNEQFF
NA TRBD2 TRBJ2-7 TRBV30 TGTGCCTGGGAGGGAGGGAAGGGAGGGCCTTCCGAGCAGTACTTC CAWEGGKGGPSEQYF
NA NA TRBJ2-7 TRBV7-8 TGTGCCAGCAGTCACCGGGAGGAGCAGTACTTC CASSHREEQYF
NA TRBD2 TRBJ2-1 TRBV5-1 TGCGCCAGCAGCACGCCAGGACTAGCTGGTGAGCAGTTCTTC CASSTPGLAGEQFF
NA TRBD1 TRBJ1-3 TRBV15 TGTGCCACCAGGGACAGGGCTGGAAACACCATATATTTT CATRDRAGNTIYF
NA TRBD1 TRBJ1-1 TRBV5-4 TGTGCCAGCAGCTTGGCAGGGGGTCGGACCATGAACACTGAAGCTTTCTTT CASSLAGGRTMNTEAFF
few TRBD1 TRBJ2-7 TRBV10-3 TGTGCCATCACGCCGCGACAGGGCACCTCCTACGAGCAGTACTTC CAITPRQGTSYEQYF
NA NA TRBJ2-7 TRBV4-1 TGCGCCAGCAGCCAAGGGGCTGGGTACGACGAGCAGTACTTC CASSQGAGYDEQYF
NA TRBD1 TRBJ1-2 TRBV5-1 TGCGCCAGCAGCTTGGAGGGGGCGGTTAGGGGCTACACCTTC CASSLEGAVRGYTF